This T cell receptor (beta chain) stems from a study of blood T cells in healthy people across ages. The authors ran a second PCR of about 7 to 12 cycles using a sample-barcoded 5' primer and a J-beta primer mix. Each of the samples gave a minimum of 2.5 million paired-end reads that contained CDR3. MiXCR, applied by TCRdb to the 5' RACE reads, yields one record per CDR3 protein. The table has 1,500,000 or so distinct CDR3 sequences, around 59% seen once. V gave up 5 bases and J gave up 7 bases, with 17 bases separating them. CDR1 is SGHTA and CDR2 is FQGNSA in the germline V gene. The CDR3 covers 14 residues. A few counts support this clonotype. What it recognizes is unknown. Findings of the study overall: Significant beta diversity loss was already apparent by age about 42, declining roughly linearly.

This TCR was sampled from a man aged 18 to 35 in good health. The sample was blood. The V call is TRBV7-2, the J call TRBJ1-2, with D perhaps matching TRBD1 (5 bases). CDR3 region: CASSPRLRGAGYTF. The CDR3 DNA follows: TGTGCCAGCAGCCCACGTCTGAGGGGCGCTGGCTACACCTTC.